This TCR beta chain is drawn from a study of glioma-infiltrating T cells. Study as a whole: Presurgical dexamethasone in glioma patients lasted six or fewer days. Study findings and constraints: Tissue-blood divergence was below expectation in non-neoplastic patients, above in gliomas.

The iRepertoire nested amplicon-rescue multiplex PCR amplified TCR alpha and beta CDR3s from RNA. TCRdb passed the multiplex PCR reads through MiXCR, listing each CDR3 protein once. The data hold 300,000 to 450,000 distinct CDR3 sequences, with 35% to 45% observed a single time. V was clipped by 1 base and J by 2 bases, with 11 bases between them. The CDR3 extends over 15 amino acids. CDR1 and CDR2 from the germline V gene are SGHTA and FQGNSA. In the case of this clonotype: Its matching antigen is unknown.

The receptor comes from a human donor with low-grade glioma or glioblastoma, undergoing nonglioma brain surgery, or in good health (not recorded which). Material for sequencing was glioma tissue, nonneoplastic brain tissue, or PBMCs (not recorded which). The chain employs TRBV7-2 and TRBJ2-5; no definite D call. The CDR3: CASSLDRLIQETQYF. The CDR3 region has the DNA TGTGCCAGCAGCTTAGATAGGCTTATTCAAGAGACCCAGTACTTC.